The TCR beta chain under discussion was sequenced for a study of T-cell memory formation after mild COVID-19. TCRdb re-called the 5' RACE reads through MiXCR, storing one row per CDR3 protein. The sample holds under 300,000 distinct CDR3 sequences; roughly 17% are singletons and the top ten take 3% to 4.5%. This clonotype was recorded a few times. What it binds is unknown. Findings of the study overall: The second-wave clones peaking on day 37 were not confirmed as SARS-CoV-2-specific. CD8+ contracting clones occupied EMRA, while CD4+ ones occupied mainly CM and EM.

Trimming cost V 3 bases and J 7 bases, with 10 bases left between them. CDR3 length: 14 residues. Germline CDR1 and CDR2: SGHTA and FQGNSA. Sequencing was done on a sample of PBMCs or a T cell subset sorted from them (not recorded which). V gene TRBV7-2 combines with J gene TRBJ1-6; D ambiguous. The TCR originated in a man aged 18 to 35 who had mild COVID-19 (a few samples of this study predate the infection). Cell type and time point are not known. In nucleotides, the CDR3 is TGTGCCAGCAGCTTGTTTCAACCGAATTCACCCCTCCACTTT. This gives the protein CASSLFQPNSPLHF.